A selection of T cell receptor beta chains follows, all from one sample in a study of molecular identifiers for immune sequencing clone quantification. TCRdb itself ran the PCR reads through MiXCR, one entry per CDR3 protein. The table shows over 600,000 distinct CDR3 sequences, with 15% to 20% occurring only once. What was sequenced was naive CD8+ T cells from blood, with Jurkat cell RNA spiked in. These receptors were collected from a human donor in good health. Some libraries in this study had Jurkat cell RNA spiked in. Each CDR3 is given with its conserved first and last residue. The D gene is left open where the match is weak. Not all rows give a size; the values are once, few, many and, for expanded clones, a class.

TRBJ1-2,TRBD1,TRBV4-3,many,TGCGCCAGCAGCCAAGATTCCGGGACAGATTCCTATGGCTACACCTTC,CASSQDSGTDSYGYTF
TRBJ1-3,NA,TRBV6-1,NA,TGTGCCAGCAGTAAACCAAGCTCTGGAGACACCATATATTTT,CASSKPSSGDTIYF
TRBJ1-5,TRBD1,TRBV28,many,TGTGCCAGCAGTTTTGGGACAGGGGATTATCAGCCCCAGCATTTT,CASSFGTGDYQPQHF
TRBJ1-4,NA,TRBV21-1,NA,TGTGCCAGCAGCCTACCAGAGTCGAAGTTGGAAGAAAAACTGTTTTTT,CASSLPESKLEEKLFF
TRBJ2-7,TRBD1,TRBV5-1,many,TGCGCCAGCAGCTTGGGACAGGGGGCGCGCTACGAGCAGTACTTC,CASSLGQGARYEQYF
TRBJ2-7,NA,TRBV20-1,many,TGCAGTGTTAGACGGGGCATCTCCTACGAGCAGTACTTC,CSVRRGISYEQYF
TRBJ1-2,NA,TRBV6-5,few,TGTGCCAGCAGCCCCCCGACGGGGTATCGGAACTATGGCTACACCTTC,CASSPPTGYRNYGYTF
TRBJ2-3,NA,TRBV9,NA,TGTGCCAGCAGCGCGACGGGACGGACATCACCGGGGCTGTCGCAGTATTTT,CASSATGRTSPGLSQYF
TRBJ2-1,NA,TRBV12-3/TRBV12-4,few,TGTGCCAGCAGATGGTCCGGTGGGGTCAATGAGCAGTTCTTC,CASRWSGGVNEQFF
TRBJ1-2,NA,TRBV19,NA,TGTGCCAGTCGACTTGATGGCTACACCTTC,CASRLDGYTF
TRBJ2-7,TRBD1,TRBV29-1,many,TGCAGCGTTGAAAGCACGACGACCAGGACAGGGGGCTTCTACGAGCAGTACTTC,CSVESTTTRTGGFYEQYF
TRBJ2-7,TRBD2,TRBV10-3,NA,TGTGCCATCATGGGCGGACTAGTACCCTACGAGCAGTACTTC,CAIMGGLVPYEQYF
TRBJ1-4,TRBD1,TRBV18,many,TGTGCCAGCTCACCCCCCGGGACAGATAATGAAAAACTGTTTTTT,CASSPPGTDNEKLFF
TRBJ2-2,NA,TRBV6-5,few,TGTGCCAGCAGTTACCCTGGGATGACCGGGGAGCTGTTTTTT,CASSYPGMTGELFF
TRBJ2-3,NA,TRBV29-1,many,TGCAGCGGTGCGAGAGGGTGGACCGACACGGTTCAGGGTAATACGCAGTATTTT,CSGARGWTDTVQGNTQYF
TRBJ1-1,NA,TRBV4-1,many,TGCGCCAGCAGCCAATCACATACAGGGATCGGAGCTTTCTTT,CASSQSHTGIGAFF
TRBJ1-6,NA,TRBV3-1,few,TGTGCCAGCAGCCCATCGGGATTTAGCGGTTCACCCCTCCACTTT,CASSPSGFSGSPLHF
TRBJ1-1,NA,TRBV7-6,many,TGTGCCAGCAGCTTAGCGAGGGGGTCTGAAGCTTTCTTT,CASSLARGSEAFF
TRBJ1-1,NA,TRBV6-6,few,TGTGCCACCAACCCTCTGGGGGAATGGAGCACTGAAGCTTTCTTT,CATNPLGEWSTEAFF
TRBJ2-7,NA,TRBV11-2,few,TGTGCCAGCAGCTTAGCCCCCCTCTCCTACGAGCAGTACTTC,CASSLAPLSYEQYF
TRBJ1-4,NA,TRBV2,NA,TGTGCCAGCAGTGAAGGGGAGGAAGCTAATGAAAAACCGTTTTTT,CASSEGEEANEKPFF
TRBJ2-7,NA,TRBV7-9,few,TGTGCCAGCAGCTACCTTACCTACGAGCAGTACTTC,CASSYLTYEQYF
TRBJ2-1,NA,TRBV6-5,many,TGTGCCAGCAGTTACTCATGGGGGAAACCCTTCGGTGAGCAGTTCTTC,CASSYSWGKPFGEQFF
TRBJ2-3,NA,TRBV28,NA,TGTGCCAGCAGTTTATCAGTAGGCCTGGCAGATACGCAGTATTTT,CASSLSVGLADTQYF
TRBJ2-1,NA,TRBV27,NA,TGTGCCAGCAGGGAGACTAGTAACTCCTACAATGAGCAGTTCTTC,CASRETSNSYNEQFF
TRBJ1-5,TRBD1,TRBV12-3/TRBV12-4,few,TGTGCCAGCAGGGAGGGACAGGGCCATCAGCCCCAGCATTTT,CASREGQGHQPQHF